This is a list of T cell receptor beta chains from one sample in a study of T-cell memory formation after mild COVID-19. TCRdb redid the calling of the 5' RACE reads with MiXCR, one entry per CDR3 protein. The sample holds tens of thousands of distinct CDR3 sequences, about 12% seen once. The specimen sequenced was PBMCs or a T cell subset sorted from them (not recorded which). These receptors were taken from an adult woman who had mild COVID-19 (a few samples of this study predate the infection). Cell type and time point are not known. CDR3s include the opening cysteine and the closing phenylalanine or tryptophan. D genes are given only for firm matches. Clone size is stated in some rows and not others, as once, few, many or a class when expanded.

cdr3_nt	cdr3_aa	v_call	j_call	d_call	clone_size
TGCAGTGTCCCGACAGGGGTCTACAATGAGCAGTTCTTC	CSVPTGVYNEQFF	TRBV20-1	TRBJ2-1	TRBD1	.
TGTGCCAGCAGCTACCGACTAGCGGGGGGGCCGGGCACAGATACGCAGTATTTT	CASSYRLAGGPGTDTQYF	TRBV9	TRBJ2-3	TRBD2	.
TGTGCCAGCAGCCCCGGTGAAGCGGGAGTACGCTACAATGAGCAGTTCTTC	CASSPGEAGVRYNEQFF	TRBV7-9	TRBJ2-1	TRBD2	many
TGTGCCAGCAGTGAAGGAGGTTGGTTGGGGAACACTGAAGCTTTCTTT	CASSEGGWLGNTEAFF	TRBV2	TRBJ1-1	.	.
TGCGCCAGCAGCCAAGCTAGATCCCTGGAGACCCAGTACTTC	CASSQARSLETQYF	TRBV4-3	TRBJ2-5	.	.
TGTGCCAGCAGCCCGGGGACAGGGGGCGGCGAGCAGTACTTC	CASSPGTGGGEQYF	TRBV7-9	TRBJ2-7	TRBD1	few
TGCAGTGCTAGATTGCAGGGGCACTACGAGCAGTACTTC	CSARLQGHYEQYF	TRBV20-1	TRBJ2-7	.	.
TGTGCCAGCAGCCCCCCTAGCGGGACAGCCTACGAGCAGTACTTC	CASSPPSGTAYEQYF	TRBV7-8	TRBJ2-7	TRBD2	.
TGTGCCATCAGGGAAACAGGACAGGGGAATGAGCAGTTCTTC	CAIRETGQGNEQFF	TRBV10-3	TRBJ2-1	TRBD1	.
TGTGCCAGCAGCTTAGGGCGGGTAACAGATACGCAGTATTTT	CASSLGRVTDTQYF	TRBV7-8	TRBJ2-3	.	few
TGTGCCAGCAGCCGGGACATAGCCTACGAGCAGTACTTC	CASSRDIAYEQYF	TRBV12-3/TRBV12-4	TRBJ2-7	.	.
TGTGCCAGCAGTTTTTCGGACAGGGCCTTTACCGGGGAGCTGTTTTTT	CASSFSDRAFTGELFF	TRBV27	TRBJ2-2	TRBD1	few
TGTGCCAGCAGCCCGCCGGGGACAGGGGAGATAAATACGCAGTATTTT	CASSPPGTGEINTQYF	TRBV7-6	TRBJ2-3	TRBD1	.
TGTGCCAGCAGCATCAGCGGGGAGCTGTTTTTT	CASSISGELFF	TRBV12-3/TRBV12-4	TRBJ2-2	.	.
TGCAGCGTTGAAGATCAGAAGCTAGCGGGGGCGTGGGAGACCCAGTACTTC	CSVEDQKLAGAWETQYF	TRBV29-1	TRBJ2-5	TRBD2	.
TGCGCCAGCAGCCAAGATTCCCGTCGCGGCTACGAGCAGTACTTC	CASSQDSRRGYEQYF	TRBV4-1	TRBJ2-7	.	.
TGTGCCAGCAGTTCTGTGGGCCCAGGCTACGGCTACACCTTC	CASSSVGPGYGYTF	TRBV12-3/TRBV12-4	TRBJ1-2	.	.
TGTGCCAGCAGTCCTATGCAGGGAGGGACCCAGTACTTC	CASSPMQGGTQYF	TRBV27	TRBJ2-5	.	many
TGTGCCAGCAGCTTAGGGGGTCCCAATCCCTCCTACGAGCAGTACTTC	CASSLGGPNPSYEQYF	TRBV13	TRBJ2-7	.	few
TGTGCCACCGGGGACAGTGTTTATGAGCAGTACTTC	CATGDSVYEQYF	TRBV24-1	TRBJ2-7	TRBD1	.
TGTGCCAGCATTCCTCGAGGGGGCACTGAAGCTTTCTTT	CASIPRGGTEAFF	TRBV6-6	TRBJ1-1	.	many
TGCAGTGCTGAACTAGCGGGAAAGGGGAATGAGCAGTTCTTC	CSAELAGKGNEQFF	TRBV20-1	TRBJ2-1	TRBD2	.
TGTGCCAGTAGTATGGGGTCTGGAAACACCATATATTTT	CASSMGSGNTIYF	TRBV19	TRBJ1-3	.	.
TGTGCCAGCAGCTTAGGGGAGTCTAGTCCAGATACGCAGTATTTT	CASSLGESSPDTQYF	TRBV7-9	TRBJ2-3	.	many
TGCGCCAGCAGCACCGAAGGGACAGCCGATGGCTACACCTTC	CASSTEGTADGYTF	TRBV5-1	TRBJ1-2	TRBD1	.
TGTGCCAGCAGTTCCCCCCCGCAAGGGCCAAATGAGCAGTTCTTC	CASSSPPQGPNEQFF	TRBV7-2	TRBJ2-1	.	many
TGTGCCAGCAGCTCTCGACTAGCGGGAGGGCCCGGTGAGACCCAGTACTTC	CASSSRLAGGPGETQYF	TRBV7-6	TRBJ2-5	TRBD2	.
TGTGCCAGCAGCTTAGAGGCTAGCGGGAGTATCTCCTACAATGAGCAGTTCTTC	CASSLEASGSISYNEQFF	TRBV7-2	TRBJ2-1	TRBD2	few
TGTGCCAGCAGTCTCACCGGGACTAGAGGGGAGACCCAGTACTTC	CASSLTGTRGETQYF	TRBV6-5	TRBJ2-5	TRBD2	few
TGTGCCAGCAGCCGGGGACGGATGGGGGGCTACGAGCAGTACTTC	CASSRGRMGGYEQYF	TRBV14	TRBJ2-7	.	few
TGTGCCAGCAGTTTCCTGGCGCCTGGGGCCAACGTCCTGACTTTC	CASSFLAPGANVLTF	TRBV27	TRBJ2-6	.	few
TGTGCCAGCAGTGGGGGTAGTGGGATGTCTGGGGCCAACGTCCTGACTTTC	CASSGGSGMSGANVLTF	TRBV12-3/TRBV12-4	TRBJ2-6	.	few
TGCGCCAGCAGCCCGACCTCCCCAAATGAGCAGTTCTTC	CASSPTSPNEQFF	TRBV5-1	TRBJ2-1	.	many
TGCGCCAGCAGAGGGACTAGCGGGACCCCGCCGGATGAGCAGTTCTTC	CASRGTSGTPPDEQFF	TRBV5-1	TRBJ2-1	TRBD2	many
TGTGCCAGCAGCTTCGCTTTGGGCACCGGGGAGCTGTTTTTT	CASSFALGTGELFF	TRBV7-9	TRBJ2-2	.	.
TGCGCCAGCAGCCAGGAAAGGGGCACAGATACGCAGTATTTT	CASSQERGTDTQYF	TRBV4-1	TRBJ2-3	.	many
TGCGCCAGCAGGCAAATCCAGGGTAACACCGGGGAGCTGTTTTTT	CASRQIQGNTGELFF	TRBV4-1	TRBJ2-2	.	many
TGTGCCATCAGTGTTGTCCCCGAAACTGAAGCTTTCTTT	CAISVVPETEAFF	TRBV10-3	TRBJ1-1	.	.
TGCAGCGTTGAAGAGGGTGGAGCAGGGGTAAACGAGCAGTACTTC	CSVEEGGAGVNEQYF	TRBV29-1	TRBJ2-7	.	many
TGTGCCAGCAGTTCCGCCAGGGGACACAACTCCTACGAGCAGTACTTC	CASSSARGHNSYEQYF	TRBV12-3/TRBV12-4	TRBJ2-7	.	many
TGTGCCAGCAGATTCGAGGCGGATACGCAGTATTTT	CASRFEADTQYF	TRBV25-1	TRBJ2-3	.	many
TGTGCCAGCAGCCGCCTGGGGGACCCCATTGTTACTGAAGCTTTCTTT	CASSRLGDPIVTEAFF	TRBV12-3/TRBV12-4	TRBJ1-1	.	.
TGTGCCAGCAGCGCAGGGGGTAGCGGGGGTGAGACCCAGTACTTC	CASSAGGSGGETQYF	TRBV12-3/TRBV12-4	TRBJ2-5	TRBD2	few
TGTGCCAGCAGCTCTCACCCCGGGACAGGGGGTATGAGCTCCTACGAGCAGTACTTC	CASSSHPGTGGMSSYEQYF	TRBV11-3	TRBJ2-7	TRBD1	many
TGCGCCAGCAACAAGCACGCCGGGGAGCTGTTTTTT	CASNKHAGELFF	TRBV4-1	TRBJ2-2	.	.
TGTGCCAGCAGCCAATACCGGGACAACCGGCAGGAGACCCAGTACTTC	CASSQYRDNRQETQYF	TRBV3-1	TRBJ2-5	.	few
TGTGCCAGCAGCCCGGAACGGAGGGGCTACAATGAGCAGTTCTTC	CASSPERRGYNEQFF	TRBV12-3/TRBV12-4	TRBJ2-1	.	few
TGTGCCAGCAGCTTAAGGGCAGGGGGCACTGAAGCTTTCTTT	CASSLRAGGTEAFF	TRBV11-2	TRBJ1-1	TRBD1	.
TGTGCCAGCAGCCAAGATTCGGGAGCAGATACGCAGTATTTT	CASSQDSGADTQYF	TRBV3-1	TRBJ2-3	.	.
TGTGCCAGCAGCCAAGGTTCACGTGCCGAGCAGTACTTC	CASSQGSRAEQYF	TRBV14	TRBJ2-7	.	few